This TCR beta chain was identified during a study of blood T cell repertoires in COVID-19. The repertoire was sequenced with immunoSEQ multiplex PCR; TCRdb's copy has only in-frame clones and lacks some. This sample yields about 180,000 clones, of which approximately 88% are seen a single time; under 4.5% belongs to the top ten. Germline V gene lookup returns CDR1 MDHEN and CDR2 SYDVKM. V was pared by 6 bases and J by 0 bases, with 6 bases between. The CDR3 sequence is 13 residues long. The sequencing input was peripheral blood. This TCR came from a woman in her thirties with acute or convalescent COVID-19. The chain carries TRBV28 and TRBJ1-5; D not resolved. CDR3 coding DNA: TGTGCCAGCAGCCCCTTTAGCAATCAGCCCCAGCATTTT. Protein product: CASSPFSNQPQHF.